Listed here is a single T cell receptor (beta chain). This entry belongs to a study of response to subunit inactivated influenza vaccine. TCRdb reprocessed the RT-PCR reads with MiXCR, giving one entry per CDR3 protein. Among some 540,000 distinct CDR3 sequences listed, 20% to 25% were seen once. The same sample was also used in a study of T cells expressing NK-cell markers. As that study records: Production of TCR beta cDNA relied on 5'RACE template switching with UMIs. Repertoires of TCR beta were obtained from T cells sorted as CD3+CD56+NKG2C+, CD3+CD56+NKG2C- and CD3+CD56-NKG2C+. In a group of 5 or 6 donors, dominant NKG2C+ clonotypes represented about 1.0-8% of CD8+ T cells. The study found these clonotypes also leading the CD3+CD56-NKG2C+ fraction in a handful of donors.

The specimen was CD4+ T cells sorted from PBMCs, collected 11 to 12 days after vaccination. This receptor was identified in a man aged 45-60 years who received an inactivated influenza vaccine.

CDR3 loop: CASRDGKNSPLHF. The CDR3 nucleotides read TGTGCCAGCAGGGACGGTAAAAATTCACCCCTCCACTTT. The J gene is TRBJ1-6, the V gene TRBV2; D unresolved. Trimming pared 6 bases from V and 7 bases from J, leaving 10 bases between. Germline V gives CDR1 SNHLY, CDR2 FYNNEI. The CDR3 has 13 residues.